Each of the 27 T cell receptor beta chains below was sequenced from the same sample in a study of blood T cell repertoires in COVID-19. Clones were read by immunoSEQ multiplex PCR, and TCRdb kept only the in-frame ones, dropping some. Seen here are about 670,000 clones, 90% observed once, and the top ten hold roughly 0.26%. The sample consisted of peripheral blood. All receptors come from a woman between 18 and 30 years old with acute or convalescent COVID-19.

This clone was found a few times. The same CDR3 is also encoded by other DNA sequences in this sample. This sequence joins TRBV19 and TRBJ1-1, with D uncertain. The CDR3 is 12 residues long. The V gene lost 3 bases and the J gene lost 3 bases, with 5 bases spanning the gap. Germline V gene lookup returns CDR1 LNHDA and CDR2 SQIVND (reference sequence). The CDR3 DNA reads TGTGCCAGTAGTATCGGGTACACTGAAGCTTTCTTT. Protein: CASSIGYTEAFF.

This chain joins TRBV5-5 and TRBJ2-6; 7 nucleotides line up with TRBD1. CDR3 length: 15 amino acids. The germline gives CDR1 SGHKS, CDR2 YYEKEE (reference sequence). Trimming cost V 5 bases and J 3 bases; bases outside gene matches: 5. In DNA, the CDR3 is TGTGCCAGCAGGCGGACAGGAGGTGGGGCCAACGTCCTGACTTTC. It codes for CASRRTGGGANVLTF.

The chain carries TRBV7-8 and TRBJ1-6; D remains unclear. Trimming took off 0 bases at V and 6 bases at J, with 12 bases between the two ends. Germline lookup yields CDR1 SGHVS and CDR2 FQNEAQ. The CDR3 consists of 16 residues. CDR3 DNA sequence: TGTGCCAGCAGCTTAGCCGGGATGGCCGGTAATTCACCCCTCCACTTT. As protein: CASSLAGMAGNSPLHF.

The gene calls are TRBV10-2 and TRBJ1-2; TRBD1 is a possible D gene (5 bases). The CDR3 length is 15 residues. V was trimmed by 3 bases and J by 8 bases, leaving 19 bases between them. The germline V gene encodes CDR1 WSHSY and CDR2 SAAADI. The CDR3 loop is CASSDWGVGVRGYTF. The CDR3 nucleotides are TGCGCCAGCAGTGATTGGGGGGTTGGGGTGAGGGGCTACACCTTC.

The chain uses TRBV7-2 and TRBJ1-2; 8 bases map to TRBD1. The CDR3 is 16 residues long. V was pared by 1 base and J by 5 bases, with 9 bases of the junction left unmatched. Germline CDR1 SGHTA, CDR2 FQGNSA. The CDR3 loop is CASSLVWDRNEYGYTF. As DNA, the CDR3 is TGTGCCAGCAGCTTAGTTTGGGACAGGAATGAATATGGCTACACCTTC.

This clone was counted once. The V gene is TRBV7-9, the J gene TRBJ1-1, with D tentatively TRBD1 (5 bases). The CDR3 has 14 amino acids. The germline V gene has CDR1 SEHNR and CDR2 FQNEAQ (reference sequence). Trimming cost V 3 bases and J 2 bases, with 10 bases left between them. The CDR3 nucleotides are TGTGCCAGCAGCTTCCAGGGTAGCAACACTGAAGCTTTCTTT. Protein product: CASSFQGSNTEAFF.

This chain links TRBV18 with TRBJ1-1, with D unclear. CDR1 and CDR2 from the germline V gene are KGHSH and LQKENI. V dropped 6 bases and J dropped 4 bases, with 15 bases sitting between them. The CDR3 is made up of 14 amino acids. CDR3: CASSPDTLSTEAFF. For the CDR3, the DNA is TGTGCCAGCTCGCCCGACACCCTATCCACTGAAGCTTTCTTT. The variable domain in full, with the rest retrieved from reference TRBV18 and TRBJ1-1, is NAGVMQNPRHLVRRRGQEARLRCSPMKGHSHVYWYRQLPEEGLKFMVYLQKENIIDESGMPKERFSAEFPKEGPSILRIQQVVRGDSAAYFCASSPDTLSTEAFFGQGTRLTVV.

The V call is TRBV7-8, the J call TRBJ2-1; D is ambiguous. The CDR3 has 15 amino acids. Per the germline V gene, CDR1 is SGHVS and CDR2 is FQNEAQ. The V and J ends lost 5 bases and 0 bases respectively, with 11 bases between them. The CDR3 reads CASSTSDRSYNEQFF. The CDR3 nucleotides read TGTGCCAGCAGCACCAGCGATCGCTCCTACAATGAGCAGTTCTTC.

The V and J genes are TRBV20-1 and TRBJ2-3, with D possibly matching TRBD2 (5 bases). Per the germline V gene, CDR1 is DFQATT and CDR2 is SNEGSKA (reference sequence). Trimming pared 3 bases from V and 6 bases from J, leaving 13 bases between. The CDR3 contains 13 residues. The CDR3 protein is CSASLGELDTQYF. For the CDR3, the DNA is TGCAGTGCTAGTCTTGGGGAGTTGGATACGCAGTATTTT.

The gene calls are TRBV2 and TRBJ1-5; tentative D call: TRBD1 (6 bases). Germline V lookup: CDR1 SNHLY, CDR2 FYNNEI. This CDR3 comprises 15 residues. The V end lost 6 bases, the J end lost 0 bases, and 12 bases lay between the germline ends. The CDR3, as DNA: TGTGCCAGCAGGGAACGACAGGTTAGCAATCAGCCCCAGCATTTT. This gives the protein CASRERQVSNQPQHF.

The sample holds a few counts of this clone. The V gene is TRBV7-9, the J gene TRBJ1-2, with a weak D call TRBD1 (6 bases). CDR3 size: 15 residues. V lost 5 bases and J lost 8, with 21 bases in between. Germline CDR1 is SEHNR and CDR2 is FQNEAQ (reference sequence). The CDR3 here is CASSPKGTTYLGYTF. The CDR3 region has the DNA TGTGCCAGCAGCCCGAAAGGGACAACCTACCTAGGCTACACCTTC.

J is TRBJ1-2 and V is TRBV24-1; 12 bases are shared with TRBD1. With V trimmed by 5 bases and J by 7 bases, 7 bases remained unmatched. Germline V gene lookup returns CDR1 KGHDR and CDR2 SFDVKD. The CDR3 is 15 residues long. The CDR3 reads CATSAPGQGAFGYTF. The CDR3 DNA sequence: TGTGCCACCAGTGCGCCGGGACAGGGGGCTTTTGGCTACACCTTC.

The genes are TRBV10-3 and TRBJ2-4; TRBD2 is a possible D gene (5 bases). The germline V gene encodes CDR1 ENHRY and CDR2 SYGVKD. Trimming stripped 2 bases from V and 0 bases from J, with 11 bases between. This CDR3 is built from 16 residues. CDR3 protein: CAISERREVAKNIQYF. The CDR3 DNA follows: TGTGCCATCAGTGAGCGTCGGGAAGTAGCCAAAAACATTCAGTACTTC.

The rearrangement joins TRBV5-4 to TRBJ2-5; 7 bases match TRBD1. The CDR3 consists of 14 residues. V lost 3 bases to trimming and J lost 1 base; unmatched junction nucleotides: 3. CDR1 SGHNT and CDR2 YYREEE come from the germline V gene (reference sequence). In DNA, the CDR3 is TGTGCCAGCAGCTCTCCAGGGGGCCAAGAGACCCAGTACTTC. It translates to CASSSPGGQETQYF.

The V call is TRBV6-6, the J call TRBJ1-5, with D possibly TRBD1 on 5 matching bases. The CDR3 totals 13 residues. Germline-derived CDR1 and CDR2 are MNHNY and SVGAGI (reference sequence). The V end lost 8 bases, the J end lost 0 bases, and 8 bases lay between the germline ends. DNA for the CDR3: TGTGCCAGCTCGGGGGATAGCAATCAGCCCCAGCATTTT. Translation gives CASSGDSNQPQHF.

For the CDR3, the DNA is TGTGCCAGTAGCCCGGAATCGGCAGGGGGCTACGAGCAGTACTTC. It encodes CASSPESAGGYEQYF. The V gene is TRBV19, the J gene TRBJ2-7; 7 bases align to TRBD1. CDR1 and CDR2 (germline): LNHDA, SQIVND (reference sequence). The trim removed 6 bases at V and 3 bases at J, leaving 11 bases unmatched. The CDR3 loop spans 15 amino acids.

The CDR3 sequence: CASSQDRVGQGGYTF. The DNA of the CDR3 is TGCGCCAGCAGCCAAGACAGGGTGGGTCAAGGGGGCTACACCTTC. The gene calls are TRBV4-3 and TRBJ1-2, with a weak D call TRBD1 (5 bases). Trimming stripped 0 bases from V and 8 bases from J, with 16 bases between. Germline-derived CDR1 and CDR2 are LGHNA and YSLEER. This CDR3 spans 15 amino acids.

V gene TRBV30 combines with J gene TRBJ1-2, with D unresolved. V lost 2 bases and J 5 bases, leaving 12 bases between the germline ends. Germline V gives CDR1 GTSNPN, CDR2 SVGIG (reference sequence). The CDR3 has 13 amino acids. CDR3 sequence reads: CAWSREVVYGYTF. The CDR3 bases are TGTGCCTGGAGTAGGGAGGTAGTGTATGGCTACACCTTC.

The genes are TRBV7-6 and TRBJ2-7; 7 bases map to TRBD1. The CDR3 has 15 residues. V gave up 2 bases and J gave up 5 bases; unmatched junction bases: 9. CDR1 is SGHVS, CDR2 FNYEAQ, per germline. The CDR3 DNA reads TGTGCCAGCAGCTTATACCCCGACAGGGACGACGAGCAGTACTTC. This gives the protein CASSLYPDRDDEQYF. Full variable domain (rest looked up from reference TRBV7-6 and TRBJ2-7): GAGVSQSPRYKVTKRGQDVALRCDPISGHVSLYWYRQALGQGPEFLTYFNYEAQQDKSGLPNDRFSAERPEGSISTLTIQRTEQRDSAMYRCASSLYPDRDDEQYFGPGTRLTVT.

The chain joins TRBV30 to TRBJ2-5; D unclear. With 4 bases removed from V and 1 base from J, the gap between germline ends came to 13 bases. The CDR3 covers 14 residues. Germline CDR1 and CDR2: GTSNPN and SVGIG (reference sequence). This CDR3 is CAWTTTGLQETQYF. CDR3 DNA sequence: TGTGCCTGGACTACTACCGGCCTCCAAGAGACCCAGTACTTC.

CDR3 coding DNA: TGTGCCAGCAAAGAGAAGACCCAGTACTTC. Translated: CASKEKTQYF. The chain employs TRBV2 and TRBJ2-5; no definite D call. The CDR3 sequence is 10 residues long. Germline assignment: CDR1 SNHLY and CDR2 FYNNEI. With 7 bases removed from V and 6 bases from J, the gap between germline ends came to 6 bases.

The rearrangement links TRBV7-3 to TRBJ2-2; TRBD1 is a possible D gene (6 bases). The CDR3 covers 14 residues. CDR1 SGHTA and CDR2 FQGTGA come from the germline V gene. V was pared by 1 base and J by 7 bases, with 10 bases between. In DNA form, the CDR3 reads TGTGCCAGCAGCTTAATGGGGGCGGGCGGGGAGCTGTTTTTT. Its protein is CASSLMGAGGELFF.

The chain joins TRBV2 to TRBJ1-2, with 10 bases matching TRBD1. After removal of 6 bases from V and 6 bases from J, the junction contained 7 bases not matched to a gene. The CDR3 contains 14 residues. Germline V gives CDR1 SNHLY, CDR2 FYNNEI. CDR3 DNA: TGTGCCAGCAGCTTAGACAGGGGGCGGAATGGCTACACCTTC. Residues: CASSLDRGRNGYTF.

The CDR3 loop is CATSDRDSFGGELFF. The DNA of the CDR3 is TGTGCCACCAGTGACCGAGACAGTTTTGGTGGGGAGCTGTTTTTT. The chain links TRBV24-1 to TRBJ2-2; a weak D match, TRBD1 (5 bases). CDR1 and CDR2 from the germline V gene are KGHDR and SFDVKD. The CDR3 has 15 residues. Trimming stripped 4 bases from V and 8 bases from J, with 16 bases between.

This chain joins TRBV9 and TRBJ2-1; 7 positions match TRBD2. The V gene's germline CDR1 is SGDLS and CDR2 YYNGEE. CDR3 length equals 14 residues. J was trimmed by 9 bases and V by 4 bases; bases with no gene match: 10. Here the CDR3 DNA reads TGTGCCAGCAGCTCCCTCGGGGGGTTCAGTGAGCAGTTCTTC. It yields the protein CASSSLGGFSEQFF. The variable domain in full, completed from reference TRBV9 and TRBJ2-1, reads DSGVTQTPKHLITATGQRVTLRCSPRSGDLSVYWYQQSLDQGLQFLIQYYNGEERAKGNILERFSAQQFPDLHSELNLSSLELGDSALYFCASSSLGGFSEQFFGPGTRLTVL.

The chain is built from TRBV19 and TRBJ1-6, with TRBD1 matching 7 bases. The CDR3 is 17 residues long. J was trimmed by 5 bases and V by 2 bases; bases with no gene match: 9. Looked up from germline, CDR1 is LNHDA and CDR2 is SQIVND (reference sequence). The CDR3: CASSIKGQPSNNSPLHF. The CDR3 DNA reads as TGTGCCAGTAGTATAAAGGGACAGCCAAGTAATAATTCACCCCTCCACTTT.

Only a few counts were recorded for this clone. The same CDR3 arises from other DNA sequences in this sample as well. The rearrangement joins TRBV4-2 to TRBJ2-3; 10 nucleotides match TRBD2. Germline V gives CDR1 LGHNA, CDR2 YNFKEQ. The CDR3 has 16 amino acids. The J segment lost 3 bases and the V segment lost 0 bases, leaving 3 bases of the junction unmatched. DNA of the CDR3: TGTGCCAGCAGCCAAGAGTTAGCGGGGGGAACAGATACGCAGTATTTT. Translating gives CASSQELAGGTDTQYF.